This T cell receptor beta chain was observed in a study of technical replicates of blood from a handful of donors (dated by TCRdb to the late 2010s). The method behind the library was the immunoSEQ multiplex PCR assay. The table was pulled from immuneACCESS by TCRdb, which kept in-frame rearrangements only. Such tables lose some clones; where checked, under half of the loss comes from unresolved V genes, and the rest has no known cause. For this sample the table gives about 70,000 clones, of which around 97% were detected only once. The top ten hold approximately 0.21% of the sample. Of note for this clone: Its antigen is not yet known. Base qualities were left out, and no much larger clone turns up one base away.

This clonotype was sampled from a human donor in good health. Material for sequencing was T cells isolated from PBMCs.

Here is the DNA: TGTGCCAGCAGAGAACCGGGACTAGCGGCCTACAATGAGCAGTTCTTC. Its coded protein is CASREPGLAAYNEQFF. The V and J segments used are TRBV6-1 and TRBJ2-1; TRBD2 agrees with 11 junctional bases. From the cysteine through the phenylalanine, the CDR3 covers 16 amino acids. CDR3 DNA is the only sequence kept; it has 48 bases, read in frame from the first base. Clipping removes 6 bases from V and 2 bases from J, with 6 as the unmatched junction base count. The germline V gene specifies MNHNS as CDR1 and SASEGT as CDR2.